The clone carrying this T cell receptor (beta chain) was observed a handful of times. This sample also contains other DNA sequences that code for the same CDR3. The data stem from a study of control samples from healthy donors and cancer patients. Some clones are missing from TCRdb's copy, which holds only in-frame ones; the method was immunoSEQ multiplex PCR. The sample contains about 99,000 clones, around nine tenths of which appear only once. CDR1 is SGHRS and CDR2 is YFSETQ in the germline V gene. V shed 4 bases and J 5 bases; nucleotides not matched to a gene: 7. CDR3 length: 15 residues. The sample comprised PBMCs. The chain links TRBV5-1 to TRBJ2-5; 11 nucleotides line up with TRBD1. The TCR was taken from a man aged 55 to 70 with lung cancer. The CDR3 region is CASSLGQGAGETQYF. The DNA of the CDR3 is TGCGCCAGCAGCCTTGGACAGGGGGCAGGCGAGACCCAGTACTTC.